This T cell receptor beta chain emerged from a study of graft-versus-host responses after intestinal transplantation. Across the whole study: Recipients were given multivisceral, liver-intestinal, or isolated intestinal transplants. Every one of the recipients received anti-thymocyte globulin induction and afterwards took tacrolimus and steroids for roughly three years. Study results and caveats: In patients with graft-donor T cell macrochimerism, allograft graft-versus-host to host-versus-graft clonal ratios were high. GvH clones turned up in recipient marrow; some had shown up first in ileum or blood.

For this clone: Its antigen remains unknown.

CDR1 is MDHEN, CDR2 SYDVKM, per germline. This CDR3 comprises 14 residues. V was pared by 6 bases and J by 8 bases, with 12 bases of the junction left unmatched. TCRdb keeps only in-frame clones here, not all; method: immunoSEQ multiplex PCR. The sample has some 97,000 clones; over 75% are singletons. The chain employs TRBV28 and TRBJ1-2; TRBD1 matches at 7 bases. The sample consisted of unstimulated CD4+ T cells sorted from spleen or lymph node cells, taken before transplant. This receptor was taken from a human donor who was the organ donor for an intestinal transplant. The CDR3 loop is CASRYPRRGNGYTF. In DNA, the CDR3 is TGTGCCAGCAGGTATCCCCGCAGGGGGAACGGCTACACCTTC.